The 26 T cell receptor beta chains given below trace back to one sample, sequenced in a study of blood T cell repertoires in COVID-19. Assay used: immunoSEQ multiplex PCR; TCRdb lists only in-frame clones, some missing. The data contain approximately 89,000 clones, roughly 77% of them singletons. The sample taken for sequencing was peripheral blood. The receptor source for this set is a human donor in a cohort sampled during active COVID-19.

The CDR3 region is CASSKRPLAGGANTGELFF. The CDR3 DNA reads as TGTGCCAGCAGCAAAAGGCCCTTAGCGGGGGGCGCGAACACCGGGGAGCTGTTTTTT. This sequence joins TRBV7-3 and TRBJ2-2, with 10 nucleotides matching TRBD2. The germline V gene has CDR1 SGHTA and CDR2 FQGTGA. The trim removed 5 bases at V and 0 bases at J, leaving 12 bases unmatched. The CDR3 has 19 amino acids.

V usage is TRBV18 and J usage is TRBJ2-7, with 8 bases lining up with TRBD1. This CDR3 has 15 residues. Germline values: CDR1 KGHSH, CDR2 LQKENI. V trimming: 3 bases; J trimming: 3 bases; junction bases outside the gene matches: 7. DNA of the CDR3: TGTGCCAGCTCACCTGACAGGGGAAGGTTCTACGAGCAGTACTTC. Its translation is CASSPDRGRFYEQYF.

This clone was seen just once. The V call is TRBV6-2 or TRBV6-3, the J call TRBJ2-2; D perhaps matches TRBD1 (5 bases). The CDR3 has 15 amino acids. Trimming cost V 2 bases and J 5 bases, with 12 bases left between them. Per the germline V gene, CDR1 is MNHEY and CDR2 is SVGEGT. CDR3 loop: CASSYPQGLTGELFF. In nucleotides, the CDR3 is TGTGCCAGCAGTTACCCTCAGGGTTTGACCGGGGAGCTGTTTTTT.

The rearrangement joins TRBV18 to TRBJ2-7; D may be TRBD2 (6 bases). With 3 bases removed from V and 6 bases from J, the gap between germline ends came to 15 bases. CDR3 length: 14 residues. Germline V gene data show CDR1 as KGHSH and CDR2 as LQKENI. CDR3 nucleotide sequence: TGTGCCAGCTCACCGACGCTAGGAGGGTCCGAGCAGTACTTC. Protein sequence: CASSPTLGGSEQYF. Full variable domain (outside the CDR3, taken from reference TRBV18 and TRBJ2-7): NAGVMQNPRHLVRRRGQEARLRCSPMKGHSHVYWYRQLPEEGLKFMVYLQKENIIDESGMPKERFSAEFPKEGPSILRIQQVVRGDSAAYFCASSPTLGGSEQYFGPGTRLTVT.

This clone was seen a handful of times. The chain combines TRBV11-2 with TRBJ2-1; TRBD1 matches at 7 bases. The CDR3 runs 11 residues. In germline, CDR1 is SGHAT, CDR2 FQNNGV. The ends lost 4 bases at V and 15 bases at J; junction bases unmatched: 6. CDR3: CASSYRGMRFF. The CDR3 region has the DNA TGTGCCAGCAGCTACAGGGGCATGCGGTTCTTC.

The CDR3: CASSLMAGNTEAFF. The CDR3, as DNA: TGTGCCAGCAGCTTAATGGCAGGGAACACTGAAGCTTTCTTT. The chain couples TRBV7-3 to TRBJ1-1, with D hard to call. The CDR3 covers 14 residues. Germline CDR1 and CDR2: SGHTA and FQGTGA. V lost 1 base and J 1 base, leaving 7 bases between the germline ends.

The J gene is TRBJ2-5, the V gene TRBV18, with TRBD1 identical over 7 bases. Germline values: CDR1 KGHSH, CDR2 LQKENI. V gave up 4 bases and J gave up 8 bases; unmatched junction bases: 7. This CDR3 is built from 13 residues. CDR3 protein: CASSRDSPPTQYF. The CDR3, as DNA: TGTGCCAGCTCACGGGACAGCCCCCCTACCCAGTACTTC.

This chain links TRBV7-9 with TRBJ1-4; D not certain. The CDR3 loop spans 15 amino acids. Germline V gene sequence: CDR1 SEHNR, CDR2 FQNEAQ (reference sequence). V was clipped by 3 bases and J by 5 bases, with 13 bases between them. The CDR3 DNA is TGTGCCAGCAGCTTCTTTTCCAGGTCAAATGAAAAACTGTTTTTT. Protein product: CASSFFSRSNEKLFF.

The chain couples TRBV27 to TRBJ2-7, with D perhaps TRBD2 (6 bases). CDR1 is MNHEY, CDR2 SMNVEV, per germline (reference sequence). V was shortened by 5 bases and J by 0 bases, with 17 bases between the two germline ends. The CDR3 spans 16 residues. CDR3 nucleotide sequence: TGTGCCAGCAGTACGCGGGACCTAAGGAGCTCCTACGAGCAGTACTTC. It is translated as CASSTRDLRSSYEQYF.

In its sample, this clone is medium-sized. The rearrangement joins TRBV11-2 to TRBJ2-1; the D gene is possibly TRBD2 (5 bases). This CDR3 has 14 residues. Germline V lookup: CDR1 SGHAT, CDR2 FQNNGV. Trimming shortened V by 5 bases and J by 9 bases, and 17 bases separated the two germline ends. The CDR3 loop is CASSPTTRRGEQFF. The CDR3 nucleotides read TGTGCCAGCAGCCCTACGACCCGTCGGGGTGAGCAGTTCTTC.

V is TRBV20-1 and J is TRBJ2-7; weak D call: TRBD1 (6 bases). This CDR3 has 18 amino acids. The V end was cut by 3 bases, the J end by 2 bases, with 26 bases between. The germline CDR1 and CDR2 sequences are DFQATT and SNEGSKA (reference sequence). The CDR3, as DNA: TGCAGTGCTAGTCCCGGGGACATTAGACAAGTTAACCCCTACGAGCAGTACTTC. It codes for CSASPGDIRQVNPYEQYF.

J is TRBJ2-3 and V is TRBV5-4; D not resolved. Germline assignment: CDR1 SGHNT and CDR2 YYREEE (reference sequence). This CDR3 is 14 amino acids long. V was pared by 4 bases and J by 0 bases, with 9 bases between. The CDR3 nucleotides are TGTGCCAGCAGCGAGGCAGAGAGCACAGATACGCAGTATTTT. Its protein product is CASSEAESTDTQYF.

V usage is TRBV9 and J usage is TRBJ2-5; 7 nucleotides match TRBD1. Trimming at V came to 1 base and at J to 1 base, leaving 7 bases not matched to a gene. CDR1 is SGDLS and CDR2 is YYNGEE in the germline V gene. The CDR3 totals 16 residues. The CDR3 DNA sequence: TGTGCCAGCAGCGTACGGCCAGGGGGTCTCCAAGAGACCCAGTACTTC. This translates into CASSVRPGGLQETQYF.

The chain uses TRBV9 and TRBJ2-3; 7 bases map to TRBD2. Germline V gene sequence: CDR1 SGDLS, CDR2 YYNGEE. CDR3 size: 15 residues. V lost 0 bases to trimming and J lost 4 bases; unmatched junction nucleotides: 5. The CDR3 DNA reads as TGTGCCAGCAGCGTAGACGGGGGGTCTCCAGATACGCAGTATTTT. This encodes CASSVDGGSPDTQYF.

This clone has just one count. Written as DNA, the CDR3 is TGCGCCAGCAGCGCGGTCCGGACTAGCGTGGATACGCAGTATTTT. Protein: CASSAVRTSVDTQYF. This chain connects TRBV5-1 to TRBJ2-3; 9 nucleotides match TRBD2. This CDR3 is built from 15 residues. Germline-derived CDR1 and CDR2 are SGHRS and YFSETQ. After removal of 4 bases from V and 6 bases from J, the junction contained 9 bases not matched to a gene. Together with reference TRBV5-1 and TRBJ2-3, the CDR3 gives the full variable domain: KAGVTQTPRYLIKTRGQQVTLSCSPISGHRSVSWYQQTPGQGLQFLFEYFSETQRNKGNFPGRFSGRQFSNSRSEMNVSTLELGDSALYLCASSAVRTSVDTQYFGPGTRLTVL.

This clone has just a few counts. The chain has TRBV30 and TRBJ2-1, with D perhaps TRBD2 (5 bases). The CDR3 runs to 14 residues. Trimming removed 2 bases at V and 5 bases at J, with 13 bases between. Germline CDR1 reads GTSNPN; CDR2 reads SVGIG (reference sequence). CDR3 nucleotide sequence: TGTGCCTGGAGTACCAGCGGAAAACACAATGAGCAGTTCTTC. It is translated as CAWSTSGKHNEQFF. The entire variable domain, with the rest obtained from reference TRBV30 and TRBJ2-1, is as follows: SQTIHQWPATLVQPVGSPLSLECTVEGTSNPNLYWYRQAAGRGLQLLFYSVGIGQISSEVPQNLSASRPQDRQFILSSKKLLLSDSGFYLCAWSTSGKHNEQFFGPGTRLTVL.

The V call is TRBV6-2 or TRBV6-3, the J call TRBJ1-2; tentative D call: TRBD1 (6 bases). CDR1 is MNHEY, CDR2 SVGEGT, per germline. CDR3 length equals 14 residues. V was cut by 2 bases and J by 5 bases, with 12 bases left in between. CDR3 loop: CASSYGGHPYGYTF. CDR3 coding DNA: TGTGCCAGCAGTTACGGGGGACACCCATATGGCTACACCTTC.

The chain uses TRBV12-3 or TRBV12-4 and TRBJ1-2; 7 bases align to TRBD1. Trimming took 0 bases from V and 8 from J; bases not matched to a gene: 3. The CDR3 is made up of 13 amino acids. The CDR3 coding sequence is TGTGCCAGCAGTTTAGCGGGCAGGGGGGGCTACACCTTC. Protein sequence: CASSLAGRGGYTF.

The genes are TRBV7-6 and TRBJ1-3, with 7 positions matching TRBD1. From germline, CDR1 is SGHVS and CDR2 FNYEAQ. Unmatched junction bases numbered 11, after V lost 1 base and J lost 8 bases. This CDR3 spans 16 amino acids. CDR3 sequence reads: CASSLGTTGVADTIYF. CDR3 nucleotides: TGTGCCAGCAGCTTAGGCACAACAGGGGTAGCCGACACCATATATTTT.

The chain combines TRBV9 with TRBJ2-5; D may be TRBD2 (5 bases). Trimming removed 3 bases at V and 0 bases at J, with 18 bases between. In germline, CDR1 is SGDLS, CDR2 YYNGEE. CDR3 size: 17 residues. CDR3 in amino acids: CASSAGWTALDQETQYF. The CDR3 DNA reads as TGTGCCAGCAGCGCGGGATGGACCGCCCTCGACCAAGAGACCCAGTACTTC. Complete variable domain (other parts from reference TRBV9 and TRBJ2-5): DSGVTQTPKHLITATGQRVTLRCSPRSGDLSVYWYQQSLDQGLQFLIQYYNGEERAKGNILERFSAQQFPDLHSELNLSSLELGDSALYFCASSAGWTALDQETQYFGPGTRLLVL.

The genes are TRBV11-1 and TRBJ1-1; 7 positions agree with TRBD1. The CDR3 has 16 amino acids. Germline CDR1 reads SGHAT; CDR2 reads FQDESV (reference sequence). Trimming at V came to 4 bases and at J to 1 base, leaving 9 bases not matched to a gene. CDR3 in DNA: TGTGCCAGCAGCTCTCGACAGGGTAATACGAACACTGAAGCTTTCTTT. This gives the protein CASSSRQGNTNTEAFF.

This clone was recorded once. V is TRBV30 and J is TRBJ2-2; 8 bases are shared with TRBD1. Germline assignment: CDR1 GTSNPN and CDR2 SVGIG (reference sequence). This CDR3 is built from 15 residues. The ends lost 0 bases at V and 6 bases at J; junction bases unmatched: 6. The DNA of the CDR3 is TGTGCCTGGAGTGTTGTGCAGGGGGCTTCCGGGGAGCTGTTTTTT. Amino acid sequence: CAWSVVQGASGELFF.

The gene calls are TRBV7-9 and TRBJ1-6, with 12 bases aligning to TRBD1. This CDR3 contains 19 residues. Trimming took 3 bases from V and 6 from J; bases not matched to a gene: 12. Germline CDR1 and CDR2: SEHNR and FQNEAQ (reference sequence). The CDR3 sequence is CASSFYGTGGNHPNSPLHF. The CDR3 bases are TGTGCCAGCAGCTTCTACGGGACAGGGGGCAATCATCCTAATTCACCCCTCCACTTT.

The rearrangement uses TRBV15 and TRBJ1-5; TRBD1 matches at 7 bases. The germline V gene has CDR1 LNHNV and CDR2 YYDKDF (reference sequence). The CDR3 spans 14 residues. The V gene end was trimmed by 1 base and the J gene end by 5 bases; junction bases not matched to a gene: 2. The CDR3 bases are TGTGCCACCAGCAGAGGACAGGGCCATCAGCCCCAGCATTTT. It encodes CATSRGQGHQPQHF.

The chain carries TRBV5-1 and TRBJ2-3, with D unresolved. Germline V gene sequence: CDR1 SGHRS, CDR2 YFSETQ. The V and J ends lost 0 bases and 0 bases respectively, with 11 bases between them. The CDR3 is 16 residues long. The CDR3 DNA reads as TGCGCCAGCAGCTTGGCCGGGTCGGCCAGCACAGATACGCAGTATTTT. It specifies CASSLAGSASTDTQYF. The full variable domain, its missing parts supplied by reference TRBV5-1 and TRBJ2-3, is KAGVTQTPRYLIKTRGQQVTLSCSPISGHRSVSWYQQTPGQGLQFLFEYFSETQRNKGNFPGRFSGRQFSNSRSEMNVSTLELGDSALYLCASSLAGSASTDTQYFGPGTRLTVL.

The V and J genes are TRBV29-1 and TRBJ2-3; TRBD2 might be the D (5 bases). Germline V CDR1 and CDR2: SQVTM, ANQGSEA. V lost 3 bases, J lost 0 bases, and 7 bases lay in between. The CDR3 length is 13 residues. The CDR3 DNA follows: TGCAGCGTTGAGGGCGGGAGCACAGATACGCAGTATTTT. Its protein is CSVEGGSTDTQYF.